This T cell receptor beta chain was observed in a study of CD8 T cells in ankylosing spondylitis (dated by TCRdb to 2017 to 2019). At the level of the whole study: To find TCR variants linked to disease, the study profiled T cell receptor beta repertoires in ankylosing spondylitis patients and healthy donors. The full study cohort was made up of approximately 24 ankylosing spondylitis patients and some 100 healthy donors. Peripheral blood was sampled, and synovial fluid was also collected from ankylosing spondylitis patients. Broader findings and caveats from the paper: A CD8+ phenotype was shown by the disease-linked clones, which were found at relatively low frequencies in peripheral blood. A TCR beta motif made up of several highly homologous amino acid variants appeared to be characteristic of blood from ankylosing spondylitis patients. Significant enrichment of the disease-linked clones was reported in matched synovial fluid samples from ankylosing spondylitis patients. Some motif variants were previously reported in synovial fluid and blood of reactive arthritis patients, suggesting common disease-initiation mechanisms.

V drops 0 bases and J drops 1 base, leaving 6 bases in between. CDR1 is given as GTSNPN and CDR2 as SVGIG, both from the germline V gene (reference sequence). The CDR3 holds 13 amino acids from the cysteine to the phenylalanine. Kept here is only the CDR3 DNA, which spans 39 bases and is read in frame from base 1. Points on this clonotype: Its antigen remains undetermined. Qualities for individual bases were not recorded, and no much larger clone is one base off.

TCRdb lists the instrument as Illumina HiSeq 2500. Quantitative 5'-RACE with molecular barcodes was the method used to prepare the TCR beta libraries. In the original analysis: A new computational method, built on a probabilistic model of VDJ rearrangement, was used to identify disease-linked TCR variants. TCRdb applied fastp at Q25 and MiXCR to the public reads, then kept only in-frame beta chains. For every CDR3 protein sequence, its rows merge into one entry that carries the most common genes and DNA. None of the V and J calls come from the authors' own analysis; TCRdb made them. This sample gives 700,000 to 850,000 distinct CDR3 sequences in total; 12% of them show up just once. Of the sample, 0.51% is held by the ten largest clones.

The chain is assembled from TRBV30 and TRBJ1-1, with TRBD1 as a weak D call on 5 bases. The specimen sequenced was blood, either unsorted or a sorted T cell fraction (not recorded which). This sequence originates from a male donor with ankylosing spondylitis. CDR3 sequence: CAWSVGGNTEAFF. In nucleotide form, the sequence is TGTGCCTGGAGTGTCGGGGGGAACACTGAAGCTTTCTTT.